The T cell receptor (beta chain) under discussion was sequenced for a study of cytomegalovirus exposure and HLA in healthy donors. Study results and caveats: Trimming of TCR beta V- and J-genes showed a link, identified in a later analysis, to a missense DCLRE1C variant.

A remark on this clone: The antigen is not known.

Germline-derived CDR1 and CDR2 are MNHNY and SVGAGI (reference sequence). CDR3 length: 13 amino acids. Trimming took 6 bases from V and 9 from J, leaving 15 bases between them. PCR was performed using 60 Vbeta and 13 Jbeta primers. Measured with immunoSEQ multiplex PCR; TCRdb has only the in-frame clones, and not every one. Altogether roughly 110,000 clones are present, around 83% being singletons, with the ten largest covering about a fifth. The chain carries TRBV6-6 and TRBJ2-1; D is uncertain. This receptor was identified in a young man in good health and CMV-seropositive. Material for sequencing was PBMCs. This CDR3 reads CASSDSFFSEQFF. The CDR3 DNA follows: TGTGCCAGCAGCGACTCCTTTTTTAGTGAGCAGTTCTTC.